This T cell receptor beta chain was identified during a study of PD-L1 blockade in urothelial cancer (dated by TCRdb to about 2017). General notes on the study: Therapy was started around 2014 for all patients, and atezolizumab 1,200 mg was administered intravenously every 3 weeks. About nine tenths of the roughly 30 patients were males with bladder-origin urothelial cancer, and about 65% of the roughly 30 reported a prior smoking history. An ECOG performance status of 0 or 1 was recorded for the patients, and 0 to 3 prior chemotherapy regimens had been received by the patients. Blood samples were analyzed at two time points: 3 weeks after treatment start (second dose) and 6 weeks after treatment start. A median of about 150,000 T cells and some 82,000 unique TCRs was obtained from blood samples, and a median clonality of approximately 0.086 was observed. The study was an exploratory multi-omic analysis of somatic, immune and clinical correlates of response to PD-L1 blockade with atezolizumab in urothelial cancer. TCR sequencing covered pretreatment tumor samples and matched, serially collected peripheral blood taken before and after atezolizumab treatment. Durable clinical benefit was defined as a progression-free survival longer than 6 months, and TCR features were additionally tested against progression-free survival and overall survival. In the same patients, whole exome sequencing and RNA sequencing of pretreatment tumors were performed in addition to TCR sequencing. Roughly 10 patients reached durable clinical benefit, while fewer than 25 patients did not. Pretreatment blood TCR-seq was available for 27 to 30 patients, at least one posttreatment blood collection was obtained for about 25 patients, and tumor TCR-seq was available for about 25 patients.

The paper's findings and limits, for the study overall: Because the sample size was small (n ≈ 27) and many exploratory analyses were performed, the results are intended to be hypothesis-generating. At 3 weeks after the start of treatment, tumor-associated TCR clones in peripheral blood had expanded more in patients with durable benefit (n of about 21, p = 0.022). Improved progression-free and overall survival was associated with having pretreatment peripheral blood TCR clonality below the median.

Synthetic TCR analog templates were spiked into each PCR to estimate absolute template abundance from read counts. The immunoSEQ assay was used to amplify TCRbeta CDR3 regions from genomic DNA with bias-controlled V and J gene primers. Rearranged TCRbeta segments were sequenced at approximately 20X coverage. The original pipeline was this. Clustering was used to correct sequencing errors, and CDR3s were annotated against IMGT to assign V, D and J genes. Only productive TCRbeta rearrangements were used in downstream analyses, excluding out-of-frame or stop-codon sequences. To compute clonality, Shannon entropy was normalized by the log of the number of unique productive sequences and then subtracted from one. Clones differing between time points or between blood and tumor were identified by Fisher's exact test with Benjamini-Hochberg correction at adjusted p below 0.01. Not all clones reach the TCRdb copy of this immuneACCESS table, which keeps in-frame sequences only. Checked studies attribute under half of the gap to unresolved V genes and leave the rest unexplained. V and J calls and clone size follow that table, whereas D and trimming were derived from the DNA. For this sample the table gives roughly 87,000 clones, of which roughly 87% were detected only once. More than 5.5% of the sample is held by the ten biggest clonotypes.

A cohort of approximately 30 patients with locally advanced or metastatic urothelial carcinoma, treated at Memorial Sloan Kettering on a trial protocol, was included. Peripheral blood mononuclear cells were collected pretreatment and during treatment, at between 1 and 8 total time points per patient. The Qiagen DNeasy Blood extraction kit was used to purify genomic DNA from total PBMCs and from tumor samples. PBMCs were collected pretreatment and during treatment and were isolated and stored as previously described. As for this clone: Its antigen is unknown. Base qualities were left out, and no much larger clone turns up one base away.

The clonotype was recovered from a woman in her 70s with urothelial cancer. The material was PBMCs, obtained around atezolizumab (anti-PD-L1) treatment.

The CDR3 region reads CASSQGPSGRFNEQFF. The bases read TGCGCCAGCAGCCAAGGGCCTAGCGGGAGGTTCAATGAGCAGTTCTTC. The V and J segments used are TRBV4-1 and TRBJ2-1, with 11 bases matching TRBD2. The CDR3 goes from the cysteine to the phenylalanine over 16 residues. The DNA shown is the 48-base CDR3, in frame from base 1. As encoded in the germline V gene, CDR1 is MGHRA while CDR2 is YSYEKL. V is trimmed back by 1 base and J by 6 bases, and the junction contains 5 bases that no gene match accounts for.